This TCR beta chain came from a study of control samples from healthy donors and cancer patients. Clones were read by immunoSEQ multiplex PCR, and TCRdb kept only the in-frame ones, dropping some. The sample consists of 100,000 to 150,000 clones, over 75% of them appearing once. Trimming took off 1 base at V and 10 bases at J, with 14 bases between the two ends. The germline CDR1 and CDR2 sequences are MDHEN and SYDVKM. This CDR3 has 15 residues. The sequence was obtained from a man aged 55 to 70 in good health. The rearrangement links TRBV28 to TRBJ1-6; perhaps TRBD1 as D (6 bases). Sequenced input: blood. This chain's CDR3 is CASSLSVVGGSPLHF. The CDR3 region has the DNA TGTGCCAGCAGTTTATCGGTCGTCGGGGGCTCACCCCTCCACTTT. Full variable domain (outside the CDR3, taken from reference TRBV28 and TRBJ1-6): DVKVTQSSRYLVKRTGEKVFLECVQDMDHENMFWYRQDPGLGLRLIYFSYDVKMKEKGDIPEGYSVSREKKERFSLILESASTNQTSMYLCASSLSVVGGSPLHFGNGTRLTVT.